Listed here is a single T cell receptor beta chain. The target antigen is unknown. The PCR employed 60 Vbeta primers together with 13 Jbeta primers. TCRdb's copy holds only in-frame clones and misses some; the assay was immunoSEQ multiplex PCR. Here the sample table reports roughly 50,000 clones. The record originates from a study of cytomegalovirus exposure and HLA in healthy donors. Study results and limitations: One variant, a missense change in DCLRE1C, was linked in a later analysis to TCR beta V- and J-gene trimming. High specificity and sensitivity for cytomegalovirus status were reported for the classifier.

Sequenced: PBMCs. This receptor was taken from a female donor in good health and CMV-seronegative.

CDR3 in amino acids: CASSDGGQGKSQPQHF. CDR3 sequence (DNA): TGTGCCAGCAGTGACGGAGGACAGGGGAAGAGCCAGCCCCAGCATTTT. This chain connects TRBV6-4 to TRBJ1-5, with TRBD1 matching 9 bases. The ends lost 2 bases at V and 7 bases at J; junction bases unmatched: 9. In germline, CDR1 is MRHNA, CDR2 SNTAGT. The CDR3 runs to 16 residues.